These 16 T cell receptor beta chains originate from one sample sequenced in a study of blood T cell repertoires in COVID-19. Repertoires were generated with immunoSEQ multiplex PCR, while TCRdb's copy carries only in-frame clones and drops some. The table records about 200,000 clones, around 91% of them present only once. The material sequenced was peripheral blood. The source is a woman aged 40 to 50 with acute or convalescent COVID-19.

J is TRBJ2-3 and V is TRBV4-2; no definite D call. Germline loops: CDR1 LGHNA, CDR2 YNFKEQ. Trimming took off 1 base at V and 1 base at J, with 18 bases between the two ends. The CDR3 has 18 amino acids. The CDR3 loop reads CASSQGKTTLSGTDTQYF. DNA of the CDR3: TGTGCCAGCAGCCAAGGGAAGACAACTTTATCCGGCACAGATACGCAGTATTTT.

The V gene is TRBV14, the J gene TRBJ2-5; D possibly corresponds to TRBD2 (7 bases). Germline CDR1 and CDR2: SGHDN and FVKESK. Trimming took off 6 bases at V and 2 bases at J, with 16 bases between the two ends. The CDR3 sequence is 15 residues long. DNA for the CDR3: TGTGCCAGCAGTGAGGGGGGGCTGAGGCAAGAGACCCAGTACTTC. Amino acids: CASSEGGLRQETQYF.

This clone was found a few times. The chain links TRBV6-1 to TRBJ2-4; 7 nucleotides align to TRBD2. CDR3 length equals 14 residues. Germline V gene lookup returns CDR1 MNHNS and CDR2 SASEGT. The DNA of the CDR3 is TGTTCCGCGGGGGACGCGTTAGCCAAAAACATTCAGTACTTC. Amino acids: CSAGDALAKNIQYF.

The CDR3 loop reads CASGPFLTGGIGNTEAFF. Here the CDR3 DNA reads TGTGCTAGTGGACCATTTCTGACAGGGGGCATTGGAAACACTGAAGCTTTCTTT. The chain combines TRBV12-5 with TRBJ1-1, with 10 bases that match TRBD1. Looked up from germline, CDR1 is LGHNT and CDR2 is FRNRAP. This CDR3 has 18 amino acids. Trimming cost V 6 bases and J 2 bases; bases outside gene matches: 15.

The chain combines TRBV11-3 with TRBJ2-3; unclear D gene. CDR3 length: 13 amino acids. From germline, CDR1 is SGHNT and CDR2 YENEEA. Trimming shortened V by 0 bases and J by 5 bases, and 6 bases separated the two germline ends. CDR3 protein: CASSLDQEDTQYF. CDR3 coding DNA: TGTGCCAGCAGCTTAGATCAGGAAGATACGCAGTATTTT.

This clone appeared a single time. The chain employs TRBV5-4 and TRBJ2-5; 11 positions match TRBD2. CDR3 length equals 14 residues. The V gene's germline CDR1 is SGHNT and CDR2 YYREEE (reference sequence). After removal of 4 bases from V and 2 bases from J, the junction contained 1 base not matched to a gene. The CDR3, as DNA: TGTGCCAGCAGCCGGACTAGCGGGCAAGAGACCCAGTACTTC. It specifies CASSRTSGQETQYF.

This rearrangement joins TRBV6-5 to TRBJ1-3; perhaps TRBD1 as D (6 bases). The germline V gene encodes CDR1 MNHEY and CDR2 SVGAGI. V was trimmed by 7 bases and J by 3 bases, leaving 7 bases between them. The CDR3 runs 12 residues. CDR3 region: CASNRVGNTIYF. The DNA for the CDR3 is TGTGCCAGCAACAGGGTTGGAAACACCATATATTTT.

This clone has a single count. This sequence joins TRBV12-3 or TRBV12-4 and TRBJ1-2; 7 bases align to TRBD1. CDR3 length equals 12 residues. Trimming at V came to 5 bases and at J to 8 bases, leaving 5 bases not matched to a gene. Written as DNA, the CDR3 is TGTGCCAGCAGTCTCGACAGGGAAGGCTACACCTTC. It codes for CASSLDREGYTF.

As regards this clone: This sample also contains other DNA sequences that code for the same CDR3. The genes are TRBV12-3 or TRBV12-4 and TRBJ2-1, with D possibly being TRBD1 (5 bases). CDR3 size: 12 residues. With 3 bases removed from V and 7 bases from J, the gap between germline ends came to 7 bases. The CDR3 spells CASSLGRNEQFF. The CDR3 nucleotides read TGTGCCAGCAGTTTGGGGCGGAATGAGCAGTTCTTC.

The rearrangement joins TRBV25-1 to TRBJ1-1, with D unclear. The CDR3 consists of 14 residues. Looked up from germline, CDR1 is MGHDK and CDR2 is SYGVNS. V lost 0 bases and J 4 bases, leaving 9 bases between the germline ends. The CDR3 loop reads CASSEYFGVTEAFF. CDR3 DNA: TGTGCCAGCAGTGAATATTTCGGAGTCACTGAAGCTTTCTTT.

The chain uses TRBV24-1 and TRBJ1-1; a possible D gene is TRBD1 (5 bases). Germline assignment: CDR1 KGHDR and CDR2 SFDVKD. V gave up 4 bases and J gave up 0 bases, with 8 bases separating them. The CDR3 is made up of 14 amino acids. CDR3 in DNA: TGTGCCACCAGTGACTCAGGGTTGAACACTGAAGCTTTCTTT. Translation: CATSDSGLNTEAFF.

The chain recombines TRBV4-1 with TRBJ1-6; D call uncertain. CDR3 length: 12 residues. V lost 2 bases and J lost 9, with 5 bases in between. Germline V gene sequence: CDR1 MGHRA, CDR2 YSYEKL. CDR3 region: CASSQLSSPLHF. CDR3 in DNA: TGCGCCAGCAGCCAACTAAGTTCACCCCTCCACTTT.

V gene TRBV2 combines with J gene TRBJ1-6, with 10 nucleotides matching TRBD1. The ends lost 7 bases at V and 10 bases at J; junction bases unmatched: 10. CDR1 SNHLY and CDR2 FYNNEI come from the germline V gene. This CDR3 has 15 residues. CDR3 sequence reads: CASNLAGQGGSPLHF. In DNA form, the CDR3 reads TGTGCCAGCAACCTGGCCGGACAGGGGGGATCACCCCTCCACTTT.

This clone was picked up one time. V and J are TRBV29-1 and TRBJ2-4, with TRBD1 identical over 11 bases. This CDR3 is 16 amino acids long. The germline V gene encodes CDR1 SQVTM and CDR2 ANQGSEA. V lost 3 bases and J lost 8; bases outside the gene matches: 12. CDR3 coding DNA: TGCAGCGTTGAGATGGGGGCCGAGGGACAGGGGGACATTCAGTACTTC. It encodes CSVEMGAEGQGDIQYF.

The CDR3 DNA is TGTGCCAGCAGCTTGGGGACAGTTTATCAGCCCCAGCATTTT. This translates into CASSLGTVYQPQHF. V and J are TRBV5-6 and TRBJ1-5, with D possibly being TRBD1 (6 bases). Germline V gives CDR1 SGHDT, CDR2 YYEEEE. This CDR3 is 14 amino acids long. Deletions cut 0 bases from V and 5 bases from J, with 9 bases between.

This clone is a singleton in its sample. The CDR3 coding sequence is TGCGCCAGCAGCTTGTCTTCCGTTCGGGGGTTCGATGAGCAGTTCTTC. As protein: CASSLSSVRGFDEQFF. The gene calls are TRBV5-1 and TRBJ2-1, with D maybe TRBD2 (6 bases). The CDR3 is made up of 16 amino acids. CDR1 and CDR2 (germline): SGHRS, YFSETQ. V lost 1 base and J 8 bases, leaving 19 bases between the germline ends.